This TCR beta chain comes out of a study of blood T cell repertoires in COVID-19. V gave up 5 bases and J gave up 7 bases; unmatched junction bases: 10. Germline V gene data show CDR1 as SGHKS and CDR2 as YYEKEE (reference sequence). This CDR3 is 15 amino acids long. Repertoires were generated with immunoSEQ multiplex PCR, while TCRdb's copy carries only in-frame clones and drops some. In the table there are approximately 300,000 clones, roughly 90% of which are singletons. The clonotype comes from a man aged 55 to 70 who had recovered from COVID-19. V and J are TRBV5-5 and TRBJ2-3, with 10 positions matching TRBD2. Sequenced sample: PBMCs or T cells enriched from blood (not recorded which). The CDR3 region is CASRLGLAVPNTQYF. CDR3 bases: TGTGCCAGCAGACTAGGACTAGCGGTCCCGAATACGCAGTATTTT. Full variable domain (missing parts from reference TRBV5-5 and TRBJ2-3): DAGVTQSPTHLIKTRGQQVTLRCSPISGHKSVSWYQQVLGQGPQFIFQYYEKEERGRGNFPDRFSARQFPNYSSELNVNALLLGDSALYLCASRLGLAVPNTQYFGPGTRLTVL.